Presented here are 32 T cell receptor beta chains from one specimen sequenced in a study of blood T cell repertoires in COVID-19. The protocol was immunoSEQ multiplex PCR, while the TCRdb copy is restricted to in-frame clones and leaves out a portion. The table has 150,000 to 200,000 clones, approximately 80% seen once; the top ten hold 11%. Material for sequencing was PBMCs or T cells enriched from blood (not recorded which). These TCRs come from a man between 50 and 59 years old who had recovered from COVID-19.

This chain links TRBV15 with TRBJ1-2; weak D call: TRBD1 (6 bases). This CDR3 is built from 15 residues. The V gene's germline CDR1 is LNHNV and CDR2 YYDKDF (reference sequence). V lost 5 bases and J 5 bases, leaving 18 bases between the germline ends. CDR3: CATSRSQGTPYGYTF. The CDR3 bases are TGTGCCACCAGCCGATCACAGGGAACTCCATATGGCTACACCTTC.

This chain connects TRBV9 to TRBJ2-1, with 12 bases that match TRBD2. Germline CDR1 is SGDLS and CDR2 is YYNGEE. With 0 bases clipped from V and 7 bases from J, the junction kept 2 bases outside the gene matches. CDR3 size: 15 residues. DNA of the CDR3: TGTGCCAGCAGCGTAGGACTAGCGGGAGAAAATGAGCAGTTCTTC. Translated, it gives CASSVGLAGENEQFF. Full variable domain (rest looked up from reference TRBV9 and TRBJ2-1): DSGVTQTPKHLITATGQRVTLRCSPRSGDLSVYWYQQSLDQGLQFLIQYYNGEERAKGNILERFSAQQFPDLHSELNLSSLELGDSALYFCASSVGLAGENEQFFGPGTRLTVL.

The rearrangement uses TRBV2 and TRBJ2-1; weak D call: TRBD2 (6 bases). Germline V gene sequence: CDR1 SNHLY, CDR2 FYNNEI. The CDR3 length is 15 residues. Trimming took 6 bases from V and 0 from J, leaving 12 bases between them. The CDR3 region is CASRGDLSSYNEQFF. DNA of the CDR3: TGTGCCAGCAGGGGGGACTTAAGCTCCTACAATGAGCAGTTCTTC.

The genes are TRBV5-6 and TRBJ1-1, with a possible D match to TRBD1 (6 bases). CDR3 size: 15 residues. Germline assignment: CDR1 SGHDT and CDR2 YYEEEE. The V and J ends lost 7 bases and 4 bases respectively, with 20 bases between them. The CDR3 coding sequence is TGTGCCAGCGCCCCATGGGGGCGGGCGGGCACTGAAGCTTTCTTT. Protein product: CASAPWGRAGTEAFF.

The J gene is TRBJ1-1, the V gene TRBV11-2; 7 bases align to TRBD1. The CDR3 loop spans 14 amino acids. Germline CDR1 is SGHAT and CDR2 is FQNNGV. V was clipped by 3 bases and J by 0 bases; unmatched bases: 1. CDR3 amino acids: CASSFQGVNTEAFF. CDR3 in DNA: TGTGCCAGCAGCTTCCAGGGGGTGAACACTGAAGCTTTCTTT.

This CDR3 reads CASSFRQTTEAFF. In DNA, the CDR3 is TGTGCCAGCAGCTTTCGACAGACTACTGAAGCTTTCTTT. The chain uses TRBV7-2 and TRBJ1-1; a weak D match, TRBD1 (5 bases). CDR1 SGHTA and CDR2 FQGNSA come from the germline V gene. V lost 3 bases and J 5 bases, leaving 10 bases between the germline ends. This CDR3 is built from 13 residues.

This clone has more than one count but fewer than ten. This chain links TRBV6-6 with TRBJ1-3; D gene ambiguous. Trimming left V 5 bases short and J 8 bases short, with 22 bases between. The CDR3 runs to 16 residues. In germline, CDR1 is MNHNY, CDR2 SVGAGI (reference sequence). The CDR3 region is CASSPTPRVTRYTIYF. In nucleotides, the CDR3 is TGTGCCAGCAGTCCCACCCCGCGGGTTACTCGATACACCATATATTTT.

This sequence joins TRBV9 and TRBJ1-5, with a possible D match to TRBD1 (5 bases). V shed 3 bases and J shed 5 bases, with 15 bases lying between them. The CDR3 loop spans 15 amino acids. Looked up from germline, CDR1 is SGDLS and CDR2 is YYNGEE. Here the CDR3 DNA reads TGTGCCAGCAGCGGGGGAGGGGATTCTTATCAGCCCCAGCATTTT. This gives the protein CASSGGGDSYQPQHF.

V and J are TRBV11-2 and TRBJ2-7; 8 bases map to TRBD1. The germline gives CDR1 SGHAT, CDR2 FQNNGV. V lost 5 bases to trimming and J lost 7 bases; unmatched junction nucleotides: 10. This CDR3 is built from 14 residues. The CDR3 loop is CASSRSGGLEEQYF. The CDR3 nucleotides are TGTGCCAGCAGCCGTTCAGGGGGCTTGGAGGAGCAGTACTTC.

This clone was recorded once. The rearrangement uses TRBV11-2 and TRBJ2-3; D may be TRBD2 (6 bases). The CDR3 loop spans 14 amino acids. Germline values: CDR1 SGHAT, CDR2 FQNNGV. The V and J ends lost 5 bases and 2 bases respectively, with 11 bases between them. The DNA for the CDR3 is TGTGCCAGCAGCCCAGGGACTTTCACAGATACGCAGTATTTT. Protein: CASSPGTFTDTQYF.

The rearrangement links TRBV18 to TRBJ2-5, with D unclear. V was clipped by 0 bases and J by 1 base, with 9 bases between them. From germline, CDR1 is KGHSH and CDR2 LQKENI. The CDR3 has 15 residues. In nucleotides, the CDR3 is TGTGCCAGCTCACCACCTGTGGGCAGCCAAGAGACCCAGTACTTC. It codes for CASSPPVGSQETQYF.

The chain recombines TRBV5-1 with TRBJ1-4; 9 nucleotides line up with TRBD1. The CDR3 spans 15 residues. In germline, CDR1 is SGHRS, CDR2 YFSETQ. With V trimmed by 4 bases and J by 8 bases, 9 bases remained unmatched. The CDR3 DNA follows: TGCGCCAGCAGCCCTTCCGGGACAGGGATAGAAAAACTGTTTTTT. Amino acids: CASSPSGTGIEKLFF. Drawing the rest from reference TRBV5-1 and TRBJ1-4, the complete variable domain is KAGVTQTPRYLIKTRGQQVTLSCSPISGHRSVSWYQQTPGQGLQFLFEYFSETQRNKGNFPGRFSGRQFSNSRSEMNVSTLELGDSALYLCASSPSGTGIEKLFFGSGTQLSVL.

The gene calls are TRBV28 and TRBJ1-1; 10 bases agree with TRBD1. In germline, CDR1 is MDHEN, CDR2 SYDVKM. There are 14 residues in the CDR3. V shed 6 bases and J 3 bases; nucleotides not matched to a gene: 4. The chain's CDR3 is CASRPTGGYTEAFF. In DNA, the CDR3 is TGTGCCAGCAGACCGACAGGGGGCTACACTGAAGCTTTCTTT. The whole variable domain, remainder taken from reference TRBV28 and TRBJ1-1, is DVKVTQSSRYLVKRTGEKVFLECVQDMDHENMFWYRQDPGLGLRLIYFSYDVKMKEKGDIPEGYSVSREKKERFSLILESASTNQTSMYLCASRPTGGYTEAFFGQGTRLTVV.

The V call is TRBV30, the J call TRBJ1-1; 9 bases map to TRBD1. The V segment lost 0 bases and the J segment 3 bases; nucleotides outside the gene matches: 5. In germline, CDR1 is GTSNPN, CDR2 SVGIG (reference sequence). This CDR3 contains 15 residues. CDR3 in amino acids: CAWSVPGQGDTEAFF. CDR3 coding DNA: TGTGCCTGGAGTGTACCGGGACAGGGCGACACTGAAGCTTTCTTT.

This clone has a single count. The J gene is TRBJ2-7, the V gene TRBV4-1, with a weak D call TRBD2 (5 bases). Germline V lookup: CDR1 MGHRA, CDR2 YSYEKL. V was clipped by 4 bases and J by 3 bases, with 10 bases between them. This CDR3 has 13 amino acids. The CDR3 DNA reads TGCGCCAGCAGCCCAAATGGACTCTACGAGCAGTACTTC. This encodes CASSPNGLYEQYF.

This chain connects TRBV7-2 to TRBJ2-3; 14 bases align to TRBD2. From germline, CDR1 is SGHTA and CDR2 FQGNSA. The CDR3 is made up of 19 amino acids. Trimming cost V 1 base and J 11 bases; bases outside gene matches: 17. Here the CDR3 reads CASSLEAVGTSGGSGKQYF. The DNA of the CDR3 is TGTGCCAGCAGCTTAGAAGCCGTCGGGACTAGCGGGGGTTCGGGGAAGCAGTATTTT. Looking up the rest from reference TRBV7-2 and TRBJ2-3 gives the full variable domain: GAGVSQSPSNKVTEKGKDVELRCDPISGHTALYWYRQSLGQGLEFLIYFQGNSAPDKSGLPSDRFSAERTGGSVSTLTIQRTQQEDSAVYLCASSLEAVGTSGGSGKQYFGPGTRLTVL.

This chain joins TRBV27 and TRBJ2-7; 8 bases are a match to TRBD2. This CDR3 comprises 14 residues. Germline CDR1 MNHEY, CDR2 SMNVEV (reference sequence). J was trimmed by 6 bases and V by 3 bases; bases with no gene match: 7. CDR3 amino acids: CASSFLAGSLEQYF. Here the CDR3 DNA reads TGTGCCAGCAGTTTCCTAGCGGGTTCCCTCGAGCAGTACTTC.

The chain links TRBV28 to TRBJ1-3; possible D gene TRBD1, 5 bases. This CDR3 spans 13 amino acids. The germline V and J ends were trimmed by 7 bases and 5 bases, with 12 bases remaining between them. CDR1 is MDHEN and CDR2 is SYDVKM in the germline V gene. As DNA, the CDR3 is TGTGCCAGCACCCAGACAGATAGAAACACCATATATTTT. It is translated as CASTQTDRNTIYF.

This chain links TRBV19 with TRBJ2-1, with a tentative D call TRBD1 (7 bases). This CDR3 has 11 residues. Trimming pared 11 bases from V and 12 bases from J, leaving 17 bases between. Germline assignment: CDR1 LNHDA and CDR2 SQIVND (reference sequence). The CDR3 coding sequence is TGTGCCGCGGGACAGTCCACGGTGCAGTTCTTC. This codes for CAAGQSTVQFF.

The CDR3 is CASSRALSGELFF. The CDR3 coding sequence is TGTGCCAGCAGCAGGGCCCTCAGCGGGGAGCTGTTTTTT. The chain joins TRBV21-1 to TRBJ2-2; TRBD1 was called by the table and not checked on the DNA. TRBV21-1 is listed as a pseudogene. CDR3 length equals 13 residues.

This clone was found a few times. The junction shows a germline mismatch at one end, possibly a read error. The rearrangement links TRBV28 to TRBJ1-2; a weak D match, TRBD1 (6 bases). CDR3 length: 11 amino acids. CDR1 is MDHEN and CDR2 is SYDVKM in the germline V gene. The CDR3 is CASSSPGTRYF. For the CDR3, the DNA is TGTGCCAGCAGTTCTCCCGGGACACGCTACTTC.

This clone was detected only a few times. The chain is built from TRBV10-2 and TRBJ2-1, with TRBD2 identical over 11 bases. The junction had 7 bases not matched to a gene; V was cut back by 0 bases and J by 12 bases. Germline CDR1 and CDR2: WSHSY and SAAADI. CDR3 length: 15 amino acids. CDR3 sequence (DNA): TGCGCCAGCAGTGAGTCAGCTAGCGGGAGGCCCACGCAGTTCTTC. Protein product: CASSESASGRPTQFF.

This clone has just one count. The chain joins TRBV5-1 to TRBJ2-1; 11 bases agree with TRBD1. J lost 10 bases, V lost 3 bases, and 12 bases had no gene match. The CDR3 totals 16 residues. The germline V gene encodes CDR1 SGHRS and CDR2 YFSETQ. This chain's CDR3 is CASSSDRDRGVKEQFF. The CDR3 DNA reads TGCGCCAGCAGCTCCGACCGGGACAGGGGGGTAAAAGAGCAGTTCTTC.

The V gene is TRBV7-3, the J gene TRBJ2-7; 10 positions match TRBD1. This CDR3 spans 15 amino acids. V was clipped by 1 base and J by 5 bases; unmatched bases: 5. Germline assignment: CDR1 SGHTA and CDR2 FQGTGA. The CDR3 is CASSLNAGTGDEQYF. Written as DNA, the CDR3 is TGTGCCAGCAGCTTAAACGCCGGGACAGGGGACGAGCAGTACTTC.

Points on this clone: Other DNA sequences of this sample code for an identical CDR3. The V call is TRBV19, the J call TRBJ1-1, with D possibly being TRBD1 (6 bases). The germline gives CDR1 LNHDA, CDR2 SQIVND (reference sequence). This CDR3 comprises 13 residues. Trimming removed 6 bases from V and 4 bases from J, with 12 bases in between. The CDR3 is CASSQQGATEAFF. The CDR3 region has the DNA TGTGCCAGTAGCCAACAGGGCGCCACTGAAGCTTTCTTT. The full variable domain, in which reference TRBV19 and TRBJ1-1 provide the parts outside the CDR3, is DGGITQSPKYLFRKEGQNVTLSCEQNLNHDAMYWYRQDPGQGLRLIYYSQIVNDFQKGDIAEGYSVSREKKESFPLTVTSAQKNPTAFYLCASSQQGATEAFFGQGTRLTVV.

V usage is TRBV15 and J usage is TRBJ2-1; 12 bases map to TRBD2. The trim removed 5 bases at V and 7 bases at J, leaving 6 bases unmatched. The CDR3 is made up of 15 amino acids. Germline-derived CDR1 and CDR2 are LNHNV and YYDKDF (reference sequence). The CDR3 spells CATSARLAGDNEQFF. DNA for the CDR3: TGTGCCACCAGCGCCCGACTAGCGGGAGATAATGAGCAGTTCTTC.

This chain joins TRBV3-1 (or the pseudogene TRBV3-2) and TRBJ1-1, with D possibly TRBD1 on 5 matching bases. From germline, CDR1 is LGHDT and CDR2 YNNKEL (reference sequence). V lost 5 bases, J lost 4 bases, and 17 bases lay in between. The length of the CDR3 is 15 residues. CDR3 sequence (DNA): TGTGCCAGCAGCTTGCAACCGGGGGAGTTCACTGAAGCTTTCTTT. Residues: CASSLQPGEFTEAFF.

The chain combines TRBV4-1 with TRBJ2-7; D perhaps matches TRBD1 (6 bases). The CDR3 runs 17 residues. Germline lookup yields CDR1 MGHRA and CDR2 YSYEKL. The ends were cut back, 0 bases at V and 2 bases at J, with 17 bases in the middle. The chain's CDR3 is CASSQDTPTGSPYEQYF. CDR3 nucleotides: TGCGCCAGCAGCCAAGATACCCCGACAGGCTCACCCTACGAGCAGTACTTC.

In this sample, this clone turned up many times. V usage is TRBV7-9 and J usage is TRBJ2-5; 8 bases map to TRBD1. The CDR3 runs to 17 residues. Germline V gene sequence: CDR1 SEHNR, CDR2 FQNEAQ (reference sequence). With 4 bases clipped from V and 0 bases from J, the junction kept 10 bases outside the gene matches. The CDR3 reads CASSYRGLFRDQETQYF. The DNA of the CDR3 is TGTGCCAGCAGCTACAGGGGGTTATTTCGCGACCAAGAGACCCAGTACTTC.

J is TRBJ2-5 and V is TRBV5-5; 13 bases agree with TRBD2. V was pared by 4 bases and J by 4 bases, with 10 bases of the junction left unmatched. Germline V CDR1 and CDR2: SGHKS, YYEKEE (reference sequence). The CDR3 runs to 17 residues. The CDR3 sequence is CASSQDGLAGAGETQYF. CDR3 nucleotide sequence: TGTGCCAGCAGCCAAGATGGACTAGCGGGAGCAGGAGAGACCCAGTACTTC.

V and J are TRBV9 and TRBJ1-2; 7 bases line up with TRBD1. The J segment lost 2 bases and the V segment lost 4 bases, leaving 5 bases of the junction unmatched. Germline CDR1 SGDLS, CDR2 YYNGEE. CDR3 size: 14 residues. The CDR3 spells CASSPGQANYGYTF. The CDR3 bases are TGTGCCAGCAGCCCAGGACAGGCGAACTATGGCTACACCTTC. Filled out from reference TRBV9 and TRBJ1-2, the complete variable domain reads DSGVTQTPKHLITATGQRVTLRCSPRSGDLSVYWYQQSLDQGLQFLIQYYNGEERAKGNILERFSAQQFPDLHSELNLSSLELGDSALYFCASSPGQANYGYTFGSGTRLTVV.

The chain recombines TRBV19 with TRBJ2-5; the D gene is possibly TRBD2 (7 bases). CDR1 is LNHDA, CDR2 SQIVND, per germline (reference sequence). The CDR3 is made up of 14 amino acids. The ends were cut back, 3 bases at V and 4 bases at J, with 12 bases in the middle. CDR3 nucleotides: TGTGCCAGTAGTATGATGAGGGGGGGAGAGACCCAGTACTTC. Residues: CASSMMRGGETQYF.